This T cell receptor (beta chain) was captured in a study of patients and donors after allogeneic stem cell transplantation. TCRdb used MiXCR to reprocess the RT-PCR reads, holding one entry per CDR3 protein. The sample includes approximately 220,000 distinct CDR3 sequences, 38% of them seen just once. This clonotype has a handful of counts. Germline loops: CDR1 MGHRA, CDR2 YSYEKL. Deletions cut 3 bases from V and 7 bases from J, with 12 bases between. The CDR3 sequence is 13 residues long. The TCR sequence derives from a human donor who was either an allogeneic HSCT recipient or a stem cell or donor lymphocyte infusion donor (not recorded which). It is not recorded whose cells these are; they may come from a transplant donor. This chain uses TRBV4-1 with TRBJ1-2; the D is unclear. The source material was blood, either unsorted or a sorted T cell fraction (not recorded which). The CDR3 loop reads CASSHGRRRGYTF. The CDR3 DNA reads TGCGCCAGCAGCCACGGCAGGAGGCGTGGCTACACCTTC.